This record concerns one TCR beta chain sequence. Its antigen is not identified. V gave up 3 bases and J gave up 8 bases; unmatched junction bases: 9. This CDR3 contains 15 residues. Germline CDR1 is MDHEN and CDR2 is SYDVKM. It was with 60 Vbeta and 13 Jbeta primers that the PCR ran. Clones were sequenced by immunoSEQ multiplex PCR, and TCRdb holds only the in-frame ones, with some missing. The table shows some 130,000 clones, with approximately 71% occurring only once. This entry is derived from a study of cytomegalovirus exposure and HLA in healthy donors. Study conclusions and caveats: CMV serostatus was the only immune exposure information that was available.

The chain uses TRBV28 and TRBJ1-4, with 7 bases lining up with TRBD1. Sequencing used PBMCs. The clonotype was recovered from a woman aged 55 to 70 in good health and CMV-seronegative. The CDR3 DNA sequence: TGTGCCAGCAGTTTGGACAGGCGCCAGGCCGAAAAACTGTTTTTT. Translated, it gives CASSLDRRQAEKLFF.